The present T cell receptor beta chain was sequenced within a study of blood T cell repertoires in COVID-19. Repertoires were generated with immunoSEQ multiplex PCR, while TCRdb's copy carries only in-frame clones and drops some. This table has 300,000 to 350,000 clones, approximately 89% appearing once. This CDR3 spans 14 amino acids. CDR1 LNHDA and CDR2 SQIVND come from the germline V gene (reference sequence). V was cut by 5 bases and J by 0 bases, with 9 bases left in between. This rearrangement joins TRBV19 to TRBJ2-3; tentatively, D is TRBD2 (5 bases). The source of this sequence is an older woman with COVID-19, enrolled during active disease. The sample comprised peripheral blood. The CDR3 here is CASSVALSTDTQYF. The CDR3 region has the DNA TGTGCCAGTAGTGTAGCGTTGAGCACAGATACGCAGTATTTT.